This entry describes one T cell receptor beta chain. Which antigen it targets is not known. One base away there is no much larger clone; base qualities are not given. The data were taken from a study of shared clonotypes between healthy human individuals (TCRdb year 2020). About the investigation overall: Three men and a couple of women, aged 18 to 49 years, made up the cohort. To increase sequencing depth and limit assay-specific biases, different laboratories used diverse techniques to prepare libraries and sequence TCR repertoires. For each donor, CD4 naive and CD4 memory were each given three plates, CD8 naive was given two plates, and CD8 memory was given one plate. Per donor, leukapheresis produced somewhere between about 0.94 and 9.5 billion PBMCs. To estimate repertoire size and how much clonotypes are shared between individuals, the study performed deep sequencing of blood TCR repertoires from five healthy adults.

The donors were healthy, HIV-negative adults who had no recently reported acute infections or vaccinations. Every donor was a Caucasian adult living in Nashville, Tennessee, USA. CD4+ T cells were enriched through magnetic negative selection, after which naive cells were positively selected on CD45RA and the remaining negative fraction served as the memory subset. Blood was obtained by leukapheresis, after which PBMCs were separated by Ficoll-Histopaque density gradient centrifugation and cryopreserved in liquid nitrogen vapor phase. Analytical flow cytometry was used to check the purity and quantity of each magnetically sorted T cell population. Genomic DNA was isolated from each sorted fraction and quantified by UV absorbance on a Nanodrop 2000c. Using the deep immunoSEQ assay, multiplex PCR amplified TCR CDR3 regions from genomic DNA. Genomic DNA extracted from each cell subset was distributed evenly over all wells of several immunoSEQ 96-well plates, and each plate served as one replicate. For sorted subsets, each replicate PCR was loaded with roughly 190 ng genomic DNA, equivalent to 30,000 to 35,000 T cell genomes. The purified libraries were quantified using a Qubit 3.0 fluorometer, sized with a Bioanalyzer 2100, and then quantified again using the KAPA Library Quantification kit. Every immunoSEQ 96-well plate was sequenced on a separate single-read 150-cycle Illumina NextSeq 550 flow cell. Per the original workflow: The immunoSEQ output contained only junctional sequences without quality scores, so filtering could not match that applied to full-length reads. Sequences were annotated with PyIR, a Python wrapper for IgBLAST v1.9, using IMGT germline references to assign V/J genes and CDR3. Reads were removed for weak V/J assignments (E-value above 1e-6), missing CDR3, stop codons, out-of-frame junctions, or ambiguous translated residues. V3J clonotypes were defined as sequences sharing the same inferred V gene, J gene, and CDR3 amino acid sequence. To compute the percentage overlap between repertoires, the number of shared unique clonotypes was divided by the size of the smaller repertoire. Richness of each repertoire was evaluated using RTK rarefaction, the Chao1 estimator, and Recon v2.1 estimates of unobserved clonotypes. For all TCRbeta clonotypes obtained by the gDNA method from a handful of donors, generation probabilities were computed with OLGA. As stored in TCRdb, this immuneACCESS dataset retains in-frame rearrangements with V and J assigned. A fraction of the clones does not appear; measured against another copy, unresolved V genes explain less than half of the discrepancy, and the remainder lacks a known reason. From that table come the V and J calls and clone size; the DNA was used to work out D and trimming. The sample table lists some 1.1 million clones, approximately 80% of them with a count of one. Roughly 0.83% of the sample is in the top ten clones.

The germline V gene encodes CDR1 SGHRS and CDR2 YFSETQ. The CDR3 spans 15 residues, from the cysteine through the phenylalanine. Of all the DNA, just the CDR3 is kept, 45 bases in frame from base 1. V drops 1 base and J drops 1 base, leaving 10 bases in between. Overall study results and their limits: Sampling was restricted to blood, and TCR repertoires in tissues likely differ from the TCR repertoires found in blood. Naive subsets generally had larger estimated clonotype richness than memory subsets. Pairwise subsampling indicated that sequencing depth was expected to affect the degree of clonotype sharing among donors. Higher generation probabilities were observed for clonotypes shared by all four sorted-subset donors than for non-shared clonotypes. Even with the large sequencing depth, rarefaction of the sorted-subset datasets indicated that sequencing was incomplete. The small number of donors limited the genetic and exposure-history diversity represented. Sharing across several donors was observed for roughly 5% of naive CD4, less than 4% of naive CD8, 2% to 2.5% of memory CD4, and roughly 0.43% of memory CD8 clonotypes.

The sequence derives from a man younger than 30 in good health. Some clones in this sample may be carry-over from other donors' samples. This chain joins TRBV5-1 to TRBJ2-3, with the D gene not confidently named. Source material: memory CD4+ T cells from PBMCs. The cell subset or site label of this sample denotes: CD45RA-negative fraction. The CDR3 region: CASSLSRRGTDTQYF. The bases read TGCGCCAGCAGCTTGAGTCGGAGAGGCACAGATACGCAGTATTTT.